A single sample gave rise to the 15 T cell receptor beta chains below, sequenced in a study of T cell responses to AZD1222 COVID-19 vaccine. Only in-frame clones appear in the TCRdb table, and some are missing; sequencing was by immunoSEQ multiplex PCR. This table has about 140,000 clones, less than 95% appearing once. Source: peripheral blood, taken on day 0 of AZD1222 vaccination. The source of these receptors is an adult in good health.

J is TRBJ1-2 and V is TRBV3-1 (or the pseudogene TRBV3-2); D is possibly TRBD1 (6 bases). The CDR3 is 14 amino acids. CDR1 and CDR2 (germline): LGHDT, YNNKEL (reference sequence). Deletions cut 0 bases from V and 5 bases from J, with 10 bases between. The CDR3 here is CASSQDPGTYGYTF. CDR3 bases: TGTGCCAGCAGCCAAGATCCAGGGACATATGGCTACACCTTC.

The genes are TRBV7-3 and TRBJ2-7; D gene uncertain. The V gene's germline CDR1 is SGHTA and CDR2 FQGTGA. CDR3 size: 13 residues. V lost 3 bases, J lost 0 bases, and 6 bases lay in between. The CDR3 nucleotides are TGTGCCAGCAGCTTTGGACCCTCCTACGAGCAGTACTTC. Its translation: CASSFGPSYEQYF.

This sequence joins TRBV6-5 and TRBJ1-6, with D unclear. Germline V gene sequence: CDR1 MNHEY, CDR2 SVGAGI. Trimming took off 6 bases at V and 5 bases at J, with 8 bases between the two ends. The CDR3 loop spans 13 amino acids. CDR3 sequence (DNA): TGTGCCAGCAGCCTAAAGGATAATTCACCCCTCCACTTT. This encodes CASSLKDNSPLHF.

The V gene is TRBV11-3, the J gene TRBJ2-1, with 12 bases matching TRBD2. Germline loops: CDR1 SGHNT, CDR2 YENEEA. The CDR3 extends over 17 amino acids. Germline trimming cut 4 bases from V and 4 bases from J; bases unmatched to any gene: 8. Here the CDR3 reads CASSYPSGRAPYNEQFF. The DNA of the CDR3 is TGTGCCAGCAGCTACCCTAGCGGGAGGGCCCCGTACAATGAGCAGTTCTTC.

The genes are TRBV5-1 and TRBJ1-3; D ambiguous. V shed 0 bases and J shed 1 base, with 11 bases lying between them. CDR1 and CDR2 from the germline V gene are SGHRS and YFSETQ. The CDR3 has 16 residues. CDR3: CASSLAGSGSGNTIYF. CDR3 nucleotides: TGCGCCAGCAGCTTGGCTGGCTCTGGGTCTGGAAACACCATATATTTT.

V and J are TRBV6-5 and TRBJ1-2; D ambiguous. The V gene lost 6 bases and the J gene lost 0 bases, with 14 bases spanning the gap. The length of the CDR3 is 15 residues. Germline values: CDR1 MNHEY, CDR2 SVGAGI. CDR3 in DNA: TGTGCCAGCAGACCCTTGTACCATTCTAACTATGGCTACACCTTC. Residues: CASRPLYHSNYGYTF.

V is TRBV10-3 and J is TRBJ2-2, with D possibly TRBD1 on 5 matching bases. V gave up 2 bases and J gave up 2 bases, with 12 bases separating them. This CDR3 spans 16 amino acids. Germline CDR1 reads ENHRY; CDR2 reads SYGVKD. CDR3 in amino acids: CAISEISTVNTGELFF. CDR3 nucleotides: TGTGCCATCAGTGAGATCTCGACAGTTAACACCGGGGAGCTGTTTTTT.

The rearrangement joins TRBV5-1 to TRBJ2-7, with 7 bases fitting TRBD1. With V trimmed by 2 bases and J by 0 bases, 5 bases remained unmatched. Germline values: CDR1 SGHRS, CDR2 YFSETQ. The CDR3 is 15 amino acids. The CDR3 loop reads CASSLGQVSSYEQYF. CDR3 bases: TGCGCCAGCAGCTTAGGACAGGTTAGCTCCTACGAGCAGTACTTC.

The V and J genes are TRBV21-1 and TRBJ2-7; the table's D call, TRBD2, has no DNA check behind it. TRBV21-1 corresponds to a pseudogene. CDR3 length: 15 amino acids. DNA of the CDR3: TGTGCCAGCGCCAAAGGGGCTAGCGGCTCCTACGAGCAGTACTTC. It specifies CASAKGASGSYEQYF.

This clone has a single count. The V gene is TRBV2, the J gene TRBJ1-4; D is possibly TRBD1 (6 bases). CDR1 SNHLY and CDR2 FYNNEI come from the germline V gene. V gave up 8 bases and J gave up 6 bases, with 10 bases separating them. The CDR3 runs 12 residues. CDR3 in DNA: TGTGCCAGCGGGGGCAGTGATGAAAAACTGTTTTTT. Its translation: CASGGSDEKLFF.

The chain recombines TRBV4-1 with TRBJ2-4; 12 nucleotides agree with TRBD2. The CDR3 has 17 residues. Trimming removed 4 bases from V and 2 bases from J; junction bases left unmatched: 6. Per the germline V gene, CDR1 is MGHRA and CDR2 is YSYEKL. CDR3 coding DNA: TGCGCCAGCAGCCCAGACGGACTAGCGGGGTCCAAAAACATTCAGTACTTC. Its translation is CASSPDGLAGSKNIQYF.

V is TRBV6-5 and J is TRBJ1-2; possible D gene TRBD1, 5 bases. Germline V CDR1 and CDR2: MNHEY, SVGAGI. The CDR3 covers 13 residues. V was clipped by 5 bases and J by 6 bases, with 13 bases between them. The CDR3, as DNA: TGTGCCAGCAGTCCTCAGGGATCCAATGGCTACACCTTC. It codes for CASSPQGSNGYTF.

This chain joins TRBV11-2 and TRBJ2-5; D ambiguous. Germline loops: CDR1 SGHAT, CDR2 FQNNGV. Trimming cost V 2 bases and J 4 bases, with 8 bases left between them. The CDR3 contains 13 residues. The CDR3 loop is CASSLWVGETQYF. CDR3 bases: TGTGCCAGCAGCTTATGGGTGGGAGAGACCCAGTACTTC.

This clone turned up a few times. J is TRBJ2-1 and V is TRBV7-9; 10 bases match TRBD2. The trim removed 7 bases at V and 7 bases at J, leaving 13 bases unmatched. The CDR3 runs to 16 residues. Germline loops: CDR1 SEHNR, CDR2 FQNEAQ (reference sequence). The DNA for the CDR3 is TGTGCCAGCACCCGGGAGCTAGCGGGAGCCCTGAATGAGCAGTTCTTC. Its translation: CASTRELAGALNEQFF.

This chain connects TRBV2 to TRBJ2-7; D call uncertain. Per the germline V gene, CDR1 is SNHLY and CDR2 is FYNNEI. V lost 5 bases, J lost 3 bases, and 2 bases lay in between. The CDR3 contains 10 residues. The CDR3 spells CASSIYEQYF. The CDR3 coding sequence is TGTGCCAGCAGTATCTACGAGCAGTACTTC.